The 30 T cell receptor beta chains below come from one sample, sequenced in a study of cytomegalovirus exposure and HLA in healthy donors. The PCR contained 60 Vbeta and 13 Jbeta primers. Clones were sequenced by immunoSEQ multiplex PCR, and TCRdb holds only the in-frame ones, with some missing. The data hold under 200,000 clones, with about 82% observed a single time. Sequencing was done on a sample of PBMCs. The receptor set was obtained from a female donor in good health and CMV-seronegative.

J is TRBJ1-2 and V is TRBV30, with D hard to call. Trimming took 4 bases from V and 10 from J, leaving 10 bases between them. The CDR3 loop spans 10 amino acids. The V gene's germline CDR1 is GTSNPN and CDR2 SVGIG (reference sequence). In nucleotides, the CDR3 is TGTGCCTGGAAGGCGGGGATCTACACCTTC. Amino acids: CAWKAGIYTF.

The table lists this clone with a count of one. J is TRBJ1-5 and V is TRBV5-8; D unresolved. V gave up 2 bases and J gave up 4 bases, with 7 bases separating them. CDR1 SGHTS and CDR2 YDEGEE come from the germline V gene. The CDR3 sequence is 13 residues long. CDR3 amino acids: CASSFIRNQPQHF. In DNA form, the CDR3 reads TGTGCCAGCAGCTTCATCAGGAATCAGCCCCAGCATTTT.

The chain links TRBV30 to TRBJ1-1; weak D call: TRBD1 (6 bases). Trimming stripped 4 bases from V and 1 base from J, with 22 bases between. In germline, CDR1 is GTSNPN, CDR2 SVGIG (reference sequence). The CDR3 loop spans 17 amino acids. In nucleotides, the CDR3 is TGTGCCTGGATGGGGTTTAGGACGGGGGGGCAGAACACTGAAGCTTTCTTT. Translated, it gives CAWMGFRTGGQNTEAFF.

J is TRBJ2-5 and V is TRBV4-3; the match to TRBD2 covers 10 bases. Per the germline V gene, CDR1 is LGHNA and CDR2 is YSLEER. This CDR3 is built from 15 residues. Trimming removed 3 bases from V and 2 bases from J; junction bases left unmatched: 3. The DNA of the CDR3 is TGCGCCAGCAGCCACCAACTAGCGGGGCAAGAGACCCAGTACTTC. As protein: CASSHQLAGQETQYF.

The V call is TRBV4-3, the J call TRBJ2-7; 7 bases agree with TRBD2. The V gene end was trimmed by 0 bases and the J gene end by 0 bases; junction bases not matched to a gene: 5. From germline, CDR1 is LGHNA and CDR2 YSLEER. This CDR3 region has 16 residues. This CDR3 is CASSQDASGISYEQYF. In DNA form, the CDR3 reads TGCGCCAGCAGCCAAGATGCTAGCGGCATCTCCTACGAGCAGTACTTC.

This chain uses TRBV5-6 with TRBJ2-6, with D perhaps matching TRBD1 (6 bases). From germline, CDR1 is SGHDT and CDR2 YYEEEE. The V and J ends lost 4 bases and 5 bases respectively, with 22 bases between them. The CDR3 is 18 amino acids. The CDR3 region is CASSPRTAQLSRANVLTF. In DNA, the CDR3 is TGTGCCAGCAGCCCTCGGACAGCCCAGTTGAGCCGGGCCAACGTCCTGACTTTC.

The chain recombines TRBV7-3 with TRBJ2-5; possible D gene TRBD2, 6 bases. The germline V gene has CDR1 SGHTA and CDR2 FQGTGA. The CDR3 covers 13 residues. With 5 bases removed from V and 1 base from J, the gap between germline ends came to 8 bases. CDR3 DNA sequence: TGTGCCAGCAGCCCGACTAGCCAAGAGACCCAGTACTTC. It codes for CASSPTSQETQYF.

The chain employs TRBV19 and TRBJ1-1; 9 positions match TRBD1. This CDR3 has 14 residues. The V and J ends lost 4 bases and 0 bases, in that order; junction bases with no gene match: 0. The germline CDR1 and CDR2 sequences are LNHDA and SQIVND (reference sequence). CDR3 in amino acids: CASSNRGLNTEAFF. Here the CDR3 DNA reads TGTGCCAGTAGTAACAGGGGGCTGAACACTGAAGCTTTCTTT.

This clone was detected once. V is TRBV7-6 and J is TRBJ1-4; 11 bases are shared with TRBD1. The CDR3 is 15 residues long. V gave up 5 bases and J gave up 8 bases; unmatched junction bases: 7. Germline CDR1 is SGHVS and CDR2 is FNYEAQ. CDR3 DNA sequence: TGTGCCAGCAGCGCCGGACAGGGGGCCGGCGAAAAACTGTTTTTT. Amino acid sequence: CASSAGQGAGEKLFF.

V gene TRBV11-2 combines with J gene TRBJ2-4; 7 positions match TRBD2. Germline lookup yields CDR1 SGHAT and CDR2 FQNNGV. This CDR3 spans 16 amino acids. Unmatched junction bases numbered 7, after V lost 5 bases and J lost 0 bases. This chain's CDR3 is CASSPGGALAKNIQYF. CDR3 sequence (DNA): TGTGCCAGCAGCCCGGGGGGTGCCCTAGCCAAAAACATTCAGTACTTC.

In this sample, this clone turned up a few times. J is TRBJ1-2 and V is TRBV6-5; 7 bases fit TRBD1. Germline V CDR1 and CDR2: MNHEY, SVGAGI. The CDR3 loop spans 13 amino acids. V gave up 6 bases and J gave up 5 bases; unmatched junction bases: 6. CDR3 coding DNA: TGTGCCAGCAGCATCACAGGGGAATATGGCTACACCTTC. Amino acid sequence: CASSITGEYGYTF.

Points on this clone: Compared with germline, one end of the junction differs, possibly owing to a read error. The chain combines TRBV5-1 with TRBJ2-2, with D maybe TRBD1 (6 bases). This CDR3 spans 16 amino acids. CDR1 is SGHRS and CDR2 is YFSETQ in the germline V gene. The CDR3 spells CASSPRDKRNIGELFF. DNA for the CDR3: TGCGCCAGCAGCCCCCGGGACAAAAGGAACATCGGGGAGCTGTTTTTT.

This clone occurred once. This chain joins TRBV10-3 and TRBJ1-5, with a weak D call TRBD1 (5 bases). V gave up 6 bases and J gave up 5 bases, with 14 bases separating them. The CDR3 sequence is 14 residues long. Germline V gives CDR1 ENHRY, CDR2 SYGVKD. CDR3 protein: CAISPGFGYQPQHF. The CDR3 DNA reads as TGTGCCATCAGCCCAGGGTTCGGGTATCAGCCCCAGCATTTT.

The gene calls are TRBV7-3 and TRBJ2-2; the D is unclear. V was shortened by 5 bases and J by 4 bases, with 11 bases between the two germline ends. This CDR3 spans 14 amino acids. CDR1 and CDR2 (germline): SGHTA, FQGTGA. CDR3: CASSQSLGTGELFF. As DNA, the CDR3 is TGTGCCAGCAGCCAGAGCCTAGGCACCGGGGAGCTGTTTTTT.

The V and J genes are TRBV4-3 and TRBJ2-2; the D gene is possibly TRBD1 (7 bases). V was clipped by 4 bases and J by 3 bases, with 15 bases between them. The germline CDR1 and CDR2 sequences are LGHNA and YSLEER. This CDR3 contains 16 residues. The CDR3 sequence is CASSPSPRGDTGELFF. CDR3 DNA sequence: TGCGCCAGCAGCCCCAGCCCCAGGGGGGACACCGGGGAGCTGTTTTTT.

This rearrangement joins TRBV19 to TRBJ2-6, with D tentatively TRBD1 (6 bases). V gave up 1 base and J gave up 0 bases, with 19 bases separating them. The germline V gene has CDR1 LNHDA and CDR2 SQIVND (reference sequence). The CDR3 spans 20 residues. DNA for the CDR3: TGTGCCAGTAGTATAGGAATTACAGGGCCTGAATACTCTGGGGCCAACGTCCTGACTTTC. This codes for CASSIGITGPEYSGANVLTF.

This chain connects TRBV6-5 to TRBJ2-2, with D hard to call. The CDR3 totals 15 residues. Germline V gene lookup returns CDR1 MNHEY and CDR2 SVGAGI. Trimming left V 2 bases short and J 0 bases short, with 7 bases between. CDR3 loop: CASSYLSSNTGELFF. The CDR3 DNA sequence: TGTGCCAGCAGTTACCTATCTTCGAACACCGGGGAGCTGTTTTTT.

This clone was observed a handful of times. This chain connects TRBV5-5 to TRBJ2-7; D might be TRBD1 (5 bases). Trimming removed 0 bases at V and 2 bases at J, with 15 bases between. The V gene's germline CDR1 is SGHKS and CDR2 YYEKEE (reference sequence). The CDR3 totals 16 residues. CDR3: CASSLGRTQLTYEQYF. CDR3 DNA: TGTGCCAGCAGCTTGGGACGGACACAACTTACCTACGAGCAGTACTTC.

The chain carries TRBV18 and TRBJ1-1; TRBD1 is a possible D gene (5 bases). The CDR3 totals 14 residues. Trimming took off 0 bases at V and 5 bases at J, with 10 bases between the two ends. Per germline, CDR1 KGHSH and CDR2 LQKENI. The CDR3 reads CASSPPARATEAFF. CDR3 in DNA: TGTGCCAGCTCACCACCGGCCAGGGCAACTGAAGCTTTCTTT.

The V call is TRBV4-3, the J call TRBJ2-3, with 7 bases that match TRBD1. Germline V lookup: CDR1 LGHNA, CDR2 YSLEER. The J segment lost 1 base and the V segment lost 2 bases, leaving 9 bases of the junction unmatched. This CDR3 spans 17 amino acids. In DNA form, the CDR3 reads TGCGCCAGCAGCCAATTGACAGGGAAATCCCGCACAGATACGCAGTATTTT. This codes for CASSQLTGKSRTDTQYF.

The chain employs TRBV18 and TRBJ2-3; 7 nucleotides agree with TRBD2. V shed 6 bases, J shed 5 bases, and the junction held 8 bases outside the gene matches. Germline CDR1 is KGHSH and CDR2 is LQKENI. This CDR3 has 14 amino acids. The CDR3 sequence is CASSPLPGGDTQYF. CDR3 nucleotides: TGTGCCAGCTCGCCTCTTCCGGGGGGAGATACGCAGTATTTT. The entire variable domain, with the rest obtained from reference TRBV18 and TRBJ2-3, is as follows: NAGVMQNPRHLVRRRGQEARLRCSPMKGHSHVYWYRQLPEEGLKFMVYLQKENIIDESGMPKERFSAEFPKEGPSILRIQQVVRGDSAAYFCASSPLPGGDTQYFGPGTRLTVL.

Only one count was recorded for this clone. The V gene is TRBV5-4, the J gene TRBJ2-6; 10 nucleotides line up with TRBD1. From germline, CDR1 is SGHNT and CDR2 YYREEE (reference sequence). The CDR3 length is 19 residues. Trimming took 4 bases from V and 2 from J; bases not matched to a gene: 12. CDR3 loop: CASSLTGGGKIAGANVLTF. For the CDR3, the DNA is TGTGCCAGCAGCCTGACAGGGGGCGGGAAGATCGCTGGGGCCAACGTCCTGACTTTC. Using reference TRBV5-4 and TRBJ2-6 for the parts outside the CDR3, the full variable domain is ETGVTQSPTHLIKTRGQQVTLRCSSQSGHNTVSWYQQALGQGPQFIFQYYREEENGRGNFPPRFSGLQFPNYSSELNVNALELDDSALYLCASSLTGGGKIAGANVLTFGAGSRLTVL.

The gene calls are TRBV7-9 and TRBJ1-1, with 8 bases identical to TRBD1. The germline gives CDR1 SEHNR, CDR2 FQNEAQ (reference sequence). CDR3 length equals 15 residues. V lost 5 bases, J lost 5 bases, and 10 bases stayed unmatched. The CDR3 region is CASSDPTGGLTEAFF. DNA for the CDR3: TGTGCCAGCAGCGACCCAACAGGGGGATTAACTGAAGCTTTCTTT.

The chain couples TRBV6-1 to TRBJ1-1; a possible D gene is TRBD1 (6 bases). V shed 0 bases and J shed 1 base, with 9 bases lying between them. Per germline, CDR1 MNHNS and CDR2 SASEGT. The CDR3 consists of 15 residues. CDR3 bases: TGTGCCAGCAGTGAAGCTGGACAGCAGAACACTGAAGCTTTCTTT. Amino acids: CASSEAGQQNTEAFF.

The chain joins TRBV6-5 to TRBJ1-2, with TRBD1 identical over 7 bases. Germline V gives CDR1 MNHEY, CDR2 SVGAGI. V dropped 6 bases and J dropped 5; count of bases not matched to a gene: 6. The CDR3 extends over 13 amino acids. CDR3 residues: CASSPGTVYGYTF. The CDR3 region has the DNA TGTGCCAGCAGCCCCGGGACAGTTTATGGCTACACCTTC.

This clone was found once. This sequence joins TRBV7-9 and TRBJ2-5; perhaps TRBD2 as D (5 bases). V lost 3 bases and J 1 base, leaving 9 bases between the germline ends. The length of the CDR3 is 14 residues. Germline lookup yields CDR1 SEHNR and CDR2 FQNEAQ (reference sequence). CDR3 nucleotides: TGTGCCAGCAGCTTTACTAGGGCCCAAGAGACCCAGTACTTC. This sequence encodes CASSFTRAQETQYF.

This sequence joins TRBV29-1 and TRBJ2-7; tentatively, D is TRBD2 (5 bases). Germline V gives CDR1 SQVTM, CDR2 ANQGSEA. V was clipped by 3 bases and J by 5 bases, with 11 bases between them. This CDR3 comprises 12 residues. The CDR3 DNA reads TGCAGCGTTGATGGCGGACTGGACGAGCAGTACTTC. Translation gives CSVDGGLDEQYF.

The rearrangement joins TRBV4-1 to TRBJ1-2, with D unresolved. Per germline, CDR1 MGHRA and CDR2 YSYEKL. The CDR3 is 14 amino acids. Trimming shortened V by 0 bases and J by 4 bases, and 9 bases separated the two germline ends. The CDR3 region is CASSQEGRPYGYTF. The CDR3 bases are TGCGCCAGCAGCCAAGAAGGCAGGCCCTATGGCTACACCTTC.

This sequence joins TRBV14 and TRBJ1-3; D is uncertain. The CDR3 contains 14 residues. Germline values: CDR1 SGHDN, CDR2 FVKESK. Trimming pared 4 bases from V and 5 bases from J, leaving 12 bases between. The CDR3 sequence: CASSRSPRRNTIYF. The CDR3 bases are TGTGCCAGCAGCCGATCCCCGCGGAGAAACACCATATATTTT.

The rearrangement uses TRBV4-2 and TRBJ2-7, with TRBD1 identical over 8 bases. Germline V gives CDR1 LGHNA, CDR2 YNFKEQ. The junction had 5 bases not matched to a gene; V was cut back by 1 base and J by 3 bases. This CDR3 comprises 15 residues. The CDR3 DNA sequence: TGTGCCAGCAGCCAAGTATTGGACAGGGACTACGAGCAGTACTTC. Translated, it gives CASSQVLDRDYEQYF.